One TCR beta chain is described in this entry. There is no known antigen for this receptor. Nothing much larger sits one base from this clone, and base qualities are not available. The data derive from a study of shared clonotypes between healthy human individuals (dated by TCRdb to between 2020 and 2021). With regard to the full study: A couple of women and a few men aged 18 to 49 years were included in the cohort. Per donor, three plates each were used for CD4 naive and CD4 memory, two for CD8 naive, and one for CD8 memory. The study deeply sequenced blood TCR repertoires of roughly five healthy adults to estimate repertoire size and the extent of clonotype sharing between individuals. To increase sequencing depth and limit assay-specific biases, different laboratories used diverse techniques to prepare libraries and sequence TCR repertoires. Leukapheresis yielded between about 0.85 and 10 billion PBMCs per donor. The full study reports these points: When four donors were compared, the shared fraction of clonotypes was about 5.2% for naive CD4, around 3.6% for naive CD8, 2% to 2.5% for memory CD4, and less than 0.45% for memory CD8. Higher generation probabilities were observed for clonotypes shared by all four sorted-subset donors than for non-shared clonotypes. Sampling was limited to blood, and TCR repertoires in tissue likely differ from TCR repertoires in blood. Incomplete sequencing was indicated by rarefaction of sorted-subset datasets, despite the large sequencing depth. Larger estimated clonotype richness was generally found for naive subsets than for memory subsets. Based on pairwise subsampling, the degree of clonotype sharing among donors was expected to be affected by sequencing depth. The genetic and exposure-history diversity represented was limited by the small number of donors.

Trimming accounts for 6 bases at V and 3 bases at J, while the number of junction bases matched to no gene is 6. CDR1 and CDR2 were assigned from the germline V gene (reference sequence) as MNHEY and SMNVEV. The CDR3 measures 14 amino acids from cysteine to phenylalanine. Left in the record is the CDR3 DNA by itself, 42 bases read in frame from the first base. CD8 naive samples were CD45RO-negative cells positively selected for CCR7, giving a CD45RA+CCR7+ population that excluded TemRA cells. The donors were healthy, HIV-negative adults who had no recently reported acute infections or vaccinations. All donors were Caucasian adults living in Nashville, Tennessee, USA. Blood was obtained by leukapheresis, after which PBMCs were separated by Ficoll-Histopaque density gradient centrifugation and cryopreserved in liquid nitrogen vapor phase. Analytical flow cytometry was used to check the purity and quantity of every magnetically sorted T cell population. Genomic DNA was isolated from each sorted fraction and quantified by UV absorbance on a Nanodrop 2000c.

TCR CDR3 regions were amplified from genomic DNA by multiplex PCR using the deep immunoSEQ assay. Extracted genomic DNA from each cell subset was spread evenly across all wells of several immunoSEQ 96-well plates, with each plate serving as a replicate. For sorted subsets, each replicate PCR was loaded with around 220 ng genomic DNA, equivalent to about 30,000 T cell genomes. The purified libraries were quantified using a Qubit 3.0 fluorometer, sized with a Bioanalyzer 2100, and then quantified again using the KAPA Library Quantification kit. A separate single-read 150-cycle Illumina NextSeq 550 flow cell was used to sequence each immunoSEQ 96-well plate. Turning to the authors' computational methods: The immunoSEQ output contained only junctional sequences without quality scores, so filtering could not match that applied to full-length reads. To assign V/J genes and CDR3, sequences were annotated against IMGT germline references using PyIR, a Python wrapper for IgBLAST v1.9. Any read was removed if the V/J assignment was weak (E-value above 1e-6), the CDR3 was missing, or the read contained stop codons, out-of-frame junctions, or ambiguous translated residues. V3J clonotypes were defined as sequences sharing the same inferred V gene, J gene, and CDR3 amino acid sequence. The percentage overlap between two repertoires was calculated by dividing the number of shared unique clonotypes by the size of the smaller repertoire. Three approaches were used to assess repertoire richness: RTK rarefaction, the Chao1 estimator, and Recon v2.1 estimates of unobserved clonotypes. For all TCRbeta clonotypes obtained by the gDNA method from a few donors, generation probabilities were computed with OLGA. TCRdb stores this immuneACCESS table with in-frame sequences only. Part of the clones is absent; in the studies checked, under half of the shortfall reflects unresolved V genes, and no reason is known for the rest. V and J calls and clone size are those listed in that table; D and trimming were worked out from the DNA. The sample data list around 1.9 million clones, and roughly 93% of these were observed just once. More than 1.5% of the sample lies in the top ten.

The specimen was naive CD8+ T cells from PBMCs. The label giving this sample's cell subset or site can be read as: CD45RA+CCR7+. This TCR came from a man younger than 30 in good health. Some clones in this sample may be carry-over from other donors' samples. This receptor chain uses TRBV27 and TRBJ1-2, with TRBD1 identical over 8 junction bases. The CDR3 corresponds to CASRPNRGDYGYTF. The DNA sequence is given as TGTGCCAGCAGGCCGAACAGGGGGGACTATGGCTACACCTTC.